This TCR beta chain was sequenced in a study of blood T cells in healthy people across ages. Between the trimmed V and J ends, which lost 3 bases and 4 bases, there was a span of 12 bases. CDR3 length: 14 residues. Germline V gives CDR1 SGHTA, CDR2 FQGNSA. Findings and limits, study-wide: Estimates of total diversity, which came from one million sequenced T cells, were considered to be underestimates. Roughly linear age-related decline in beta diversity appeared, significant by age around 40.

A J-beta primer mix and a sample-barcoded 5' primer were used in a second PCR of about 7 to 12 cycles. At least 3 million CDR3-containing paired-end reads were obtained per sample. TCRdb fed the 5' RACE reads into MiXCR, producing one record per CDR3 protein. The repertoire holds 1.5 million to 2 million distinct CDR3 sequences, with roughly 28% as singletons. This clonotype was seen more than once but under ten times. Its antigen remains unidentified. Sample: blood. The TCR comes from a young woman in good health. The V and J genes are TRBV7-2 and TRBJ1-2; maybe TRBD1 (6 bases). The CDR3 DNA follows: TGTGCCAGCAGCTTTCAGGGGAGTGGCTATGGCTACACCTTC. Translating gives CASSFQGSGYGYTF.